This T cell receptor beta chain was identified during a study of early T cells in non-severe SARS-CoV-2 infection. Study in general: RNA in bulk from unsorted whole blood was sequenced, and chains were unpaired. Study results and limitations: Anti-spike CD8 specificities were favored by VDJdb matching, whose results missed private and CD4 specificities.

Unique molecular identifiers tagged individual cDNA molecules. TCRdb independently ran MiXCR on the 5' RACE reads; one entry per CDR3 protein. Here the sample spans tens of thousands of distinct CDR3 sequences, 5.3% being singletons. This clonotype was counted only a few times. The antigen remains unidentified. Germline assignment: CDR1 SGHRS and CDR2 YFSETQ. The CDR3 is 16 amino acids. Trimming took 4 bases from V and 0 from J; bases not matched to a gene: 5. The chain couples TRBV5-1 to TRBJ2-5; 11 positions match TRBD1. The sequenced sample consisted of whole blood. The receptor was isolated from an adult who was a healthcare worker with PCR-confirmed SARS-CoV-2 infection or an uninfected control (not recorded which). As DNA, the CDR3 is TGCGCCAGCAGCCCCGGGACAGGGGGTTACCAAGAGACCCAGTACTTC. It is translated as CASSPGTGGYQETQYF.